This T cell receptor (beta chain) originates from a study of shared clonotypes between healthy human individuals. Profiling relied on immunoSEQ multiplex PCR, and the TCRdb table lists in-frame clones only, not all of them. The table has hundreds of thousands of clones, 73% seen once; the top ten hold roughly 2%. The trim removed 8 bases at V and 0 bases at J, leaving 4 bases unmatched. Germline V lookup: CDR1 MGHDK, CDR2 SYGVNS. CDR3 length: 15 amino acids. This clone was found many times. This sequence joins TRBV25-1 and TRBJ2-6; TRBD2 aligns across 7 bases. The sequenced sample consisted of memory CD4+ T cells sorted from blood. Subset given: CD45RA-negative fraction. This receptor was obtained from a woman aged 30 to 39 in good health. The CDR3 here is CASHSGGSGANVLTF. CDR3 nucleotide sequence: TGTGCCAGCCACTCGGGGGGCTCTGGGGCCAACGTCCTGACTTTC.